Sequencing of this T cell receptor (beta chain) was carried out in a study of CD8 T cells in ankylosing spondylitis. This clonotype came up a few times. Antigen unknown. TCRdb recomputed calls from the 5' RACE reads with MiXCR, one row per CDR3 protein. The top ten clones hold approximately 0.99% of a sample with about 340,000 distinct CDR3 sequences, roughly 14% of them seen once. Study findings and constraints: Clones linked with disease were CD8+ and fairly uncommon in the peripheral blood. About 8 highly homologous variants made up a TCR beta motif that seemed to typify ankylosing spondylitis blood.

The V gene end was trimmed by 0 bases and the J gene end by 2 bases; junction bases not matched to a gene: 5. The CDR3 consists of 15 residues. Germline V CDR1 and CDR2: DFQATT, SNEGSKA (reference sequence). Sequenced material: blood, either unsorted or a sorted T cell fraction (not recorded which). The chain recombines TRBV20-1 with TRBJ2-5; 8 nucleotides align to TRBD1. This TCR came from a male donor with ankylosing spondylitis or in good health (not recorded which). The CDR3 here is CSAREDRVGQETQYF. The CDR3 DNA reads TGCAGTGCTAGAGAGGACAGGGTGGGACAAGAGACCCAGTACTTC.